The 27 T cell receptor beta chains below all came from one sample that was sequenced in a study of T cells in women clearing cervical HPV infection. Sequencing was performed with immunoSEQ multiplex PCR; in TCRdb, only in-frame clones are kept and a portion is missing. Found here are roughly 29,000 clones; the top ten clones hold about 2.8%. The sequencing input was blood buffy coat. The receptor source for this set is a woman aged 18 to 75 with a cervical HPV16 infection that either progressed to CIN3+ or cleared (not recorded which).

For this clone: Read sequence stops 3 residues before the CDR3 end, and the germline J gene provides the missing end. The J gene is TRBJ2-1, the V gene TRBV19; the D gene is possibly TRBD1 (6 bases). The CDR3 is 14 amino acids. V gave up 3 bases and J gave up 7 bases, with 13 bases separating them. The germline gives CDR1 LNHDA, CDR2 SQIVND (reference sequence). CDR3: CASSILGGRNEQFF. The sequenced CDR3 bases are TGTGCCAGTAGTATCTTAGGGGGAAGGAATGAG.

As for this clone: The missing CDR3 end, 3 residues past where the read stops, is filled in from the germline J gene. The chain combines TRBV11-2 with TRBJ1-6; no definite D call. The ends were cut back, 8 bases at V and 7 bases at J, with 12 bases in the middle. From germline, CDR1 is SGHAT and CDR2 FQNNGV. The CDR3 contains 13 residues. CDR3 residues: CASLPDGNSPLHF. CDR3 DNA (partial): TGTGCCAGCCTTCCAGACGGGAATTCACCC.

As regards this clone: The sequenced fragment ends 3 residues before the CDR3 boundary, so the rest is inferred from the germline J gene. This sequence joins TRBV11-2 and TRBJ2-2; D perhaps matches TRBD2 (6 bases). CDR1 SGHAT and CDR2 FQNNGV come from the germline V gene. The germline V and J ends were trimmed by 5 bases and 4 bases, with 14 bases remaining between them. CDR3 length equals 15 residues. CDR3: CASSHEGGPTGELFF. CDR3 DNA (partial): TGTGCCAGCAGCCACGAAGGAGGGCCCACCGGGGAG.

As for this clone: The observed sequence ends 3 residues before the CDR3 terminus, with the missing tail filled in from the germline J gene. The V call is TRBV6-4, the J call TRBJ1-1; no clear D gene. The V gene lost 11 bases and the J gene lost 1 base, with 14 bases spanning the gap. The CDR3 runs to 13 residues. Germline loops: CDR1 MRHNA, CDR2 SNTAGT. CDR3 residues: CADLRPGNTEAFF. Incomplete CDR3 DNA: TGTGCCGATCTTCGGCCGGGGAACACTGAA.

Comments on this clone: Read sequence stops 3 residues before the CDR3 end, and the germline J gene provides the missing end. The chain recombines TRBV5-4 with TRBJ1-1; possibly TRBD1 for D (5 bases). Between the trimmed V and J ends, which lost 2 bases and 6 bases, there was a span of 14 bases. The germline CDR1 and CDR2 sequences are SGHNT and YYREEE (reference sequence). The length of the CDR3 is 14 residues. CDR3 in amino acids: CASSFAGLGAEAFF. The CDR3 DNA, read in part, is TGTGCCAGCAGCTTCGCAGGGTTAGGGGCTGAA.

About this clone itself: The DNA ends 3 residues before the CDR3 does, and the rest of the CDR3 is filled in from the germline J gene. The V gene is TRBV5-1, the J gene TRBJ2-1; a weak D match, TRBD1 (6 bases). The CDR3 consists of 14 residues. The V end was cut by 3 bases, the J end by 7 bases, with 14 bases between. Germline CDR1 reads SGHRS; CDR2 reads YFSETQ. The sequenced part of the CDR3 DNA is TGCGCCAGCAGCTCAACAGGGACCGAGAATGAG. It specifies CASSSTGTENE. In full, the CDR3 is CASSSTGTENEQFF.

Remarks on this clone: Read sequence stops 3 residues before the CDR3 end, and the germline J gene provides the missing end. The rearrangement links TRBV11-1 to TRBJ1-1; D not certain. The CDR3 length is 13 residues. Per germline, CDR1 SGHAT and CDR2 FQDESV (reference sequence). Trimming took 5 bases from V and 4 from J, leaving 11 bases between them. CDR3 bases read: TGTGCCAGCAGCCTTAAGGGTGGCACTGAA. This gives the protein CASSLKGGTE. The entire CDR3 protein is CASSLKGGTEAFF.

On this clone: The read comes to an end 3 residues before the CDR3 does, leaving the germline J gene to fill in the end. This rearrangement joins TRBV20-1 to TRBJ2-1; TRBD1 agrees at 8 bases. Looked up from germline, CDR1 is DFQATT and CDR2 is SNEGSKA (reference sequence). After removal of 0 bases from V and 5 bases from J, the junction contained 9 bases not matched to a gene. CDR3 size: 16 residues. CDR3 amino acids: CSARDLQGVEHNEQFF. Incomplete CDR3 DNA: TGCAGTGCTAGAGATCTACAGGGGGTTGAACACAATGAG.

With regard to this clone: From the germline J gene comes the end of the CDR3, since the read stops 3 residues before it. The V call is TRBV5-5, the J call TRBJ2-3; TRBD2 matches 10 bases. CDR3 size: 15 residues. V gave up 3 bases and J gave up 7 bases; unmatched junction bases: 8. The germline V gene encodes CDR1 SGHKS and CDR2 YYEKEE (reference sequence). The CDR3 here is CASSWGLAQTNTQYF. The sequenced part of the CDR3 DNA is TGTGCCAGCAGCTGGGGACTAGCGCAAACAAATACG.

Worth noting for this clone: The read comes to an end 3 residues before the CDR3 does, leaving the germline J gene to fill in the end. This chain uses TRBV20-1 with TRBJ1-6; 7 bases map to TRBD1. Trimming removed 7 bases from V and 0 bases from J; junction bases left unmatched: 9. Germline CDR1 and CDR2: DFQATT and SNEGSKA (reference sequence). This CDR3 region has 16 residues. The CDR3 sequence: CSVGTVGSSYNSPLHF. The covered CDR3 bases are TGCAGTGTTGGGACAGTGGGGAGCTCCTATAATTCACCC.

In regard to this clone: The read gets to within 3 residues of the CDR3 end, and the germline J gene fills in the rest. The chain employs TRBV2 and TRBJ2-5, with 8 bases fitting TRBD2. The trim removed 8 bases at V and 0 bases at J, leaving 8 bases unmatched. Germline V lookup: CDR1 SNHLY, CDR2 FYNNEI. This CDR3 has 15 residues. Partial CDR3 DNA: TGTGCCAGCCTTAGCGGGGACACGTACCAAGAGACC. It is translated as CASLSGDTYQET. The full CDR3 sequence reads CASLSGDTYQETQYF.

The sequenced part of the CDR3 DNA is TGTGCCAGCAGCTTAGGACAGGGAAACGAG. This sequence encodes CASSLGQGNE. From start to end, the CDR3 is CASSLGQGNEQYF. The chain links TRBV7-6 to TRBJ2-7; TRBD1 agrees at 7 bases. The observed sequence ends 3 residues before the CDR3 terminus, with the missing tail filled in from the germline J gene. With V trimmed by 1 base and J by 5 bases, 2 bases remained unmatched. Per germline, CDR1 SGHVS and CDR2 FNYEAQ. This CDR3 is 13 amino acids long.

Remarks on this clone: Sequencing ends 3 residues short of the CDR3 end; the germline J gene provides the rest. This chain uses TRBV7-9 with TRBJ2-5; possibly TRBD2 for D (5 bases). Germline-derived CDR1 and CDR2 are SEHNR and FQNEAQ (reference sequence). The CDR3 consists of 15 residues. V was trimmed by 1 base and J by 4 bases, leaving 13 bases between them. The CDR3 sequence is CASSLERNNGETQYF. The sequenced CDR3 bases are TGTGCCAGCAGCTTAGAGCGGAACAACGGAGAGACC.

Regarding this clone: The read falls 3 residues short of the CDR3 end, and the missing part is taken from the germline J gene. The V gene is TRBV30, the J gene TRBJ1-2, with D perhaps TRBD1 (5 bases). Trimming removed 3 bases at V and 4 bases at J, with 18 bases between. The CDR3 runs to 15 residues. Germline V gene sequence: CDR1 GTSNPN, CDR2 SVGIG (reference sequence). The CDR3 bases that were read are TGTGCCTGGAGCAAGACAGCCCTAACCCTCTATGGC. Translated, it gives CAWSKTALTLYG. The entire CDR3 protein is CAWSKTALTLYGYTF.

As regards this clone: The CDR3 end lies 3 residues beyond the end of the read and is filled in from the germline J gene. This chain uses TRBV10-3 with TRBJ2-3; 10 bases agree with TRBD2. After removal of 10 bases from V and 5 bases from J, the junction contained 6 bases not matched to a gene. This CDR3 region has 13 residues. Germline V lookup: CDR1 ENHRY, CDR2 SYGVKD. CDR3 bases read: TGTGCCACGTCAGCTAGCGGGGGAGATACG. This sequence encodes CATSASGGDT. The complete CDR3 protein is CATSASGGDTQYF.

On this clone itself: Read data end 3 residues before the CDR3 end; the end is taken from the germline J gene. The J gene is TRBJ1-2, the V gene TRBV30; possibly TRBD1 for D (6 bases). V was trimmed by 1 base and J by 4 bases, leaving 7 bases between them. Germline CDR1 reads GTSNPN; CDR2 reads SVGIG (reference sequence). The CDR3 is 12 residues long. This CDR3 is CAWSGRGYGYTF. The part of the CDR3 DNA that was read is TGTGCCTGGAGTGGCAGGGGCTATGGC.

Concerning this clone itself: The CDR3 is cut off 3 residues early in the read; its end comes from the germline J gene. The J gene is TRBJ1-4, the V gene TRBV20-1, with a weak D call TRBD1 (6 bases). CDR3 length equals 16 residues. CDR1 is DFQATT, CDR2 SNEGSKA, per germline (reference sequence). V was trimmed by 1 base and J by 4 bases, leaving 16 bases between them. The sequenced part of the CDR3 DNA is TGCAGTGCTAGAGCCCCCCCAGGGGTACATAATGAAAAA. This encodes CSARAPPGVHNEK. The full CDR3 reads CSARAPPGVHNEKLFF.

Notes on this clone: The read gets to within 3 residues of the CDR3 end, and the germline J gene fills in the rest. V gene TRBV19 combines with J gene TRBJ2-1; D remains unclear. This CDR3 contains 17 residues. Germline CDR1 and CDR2: LNHDA and SQIVND (reference sequence). The V end lost 0 bases, the J end lost 0 bases, and 12 bases lay between the germline ends. CDR3 DNA, as far as it was read: TGTGCCAGTAGTATAGAATCCGCCCCCAGCTCCTACAATGAG. Translated, it gives CASSIESAPSSYNE. The CDR3 as a whole reads CASSIESAPSSYNEQFF.

In regard to this clone: The read ends 3 residues early relative to the CDR3; the germline J gene fills the gap. J is TRBJ1-5 and V is TRBV19; D gene ambiguous. Trimming removed 1 base at V and 2 bases at J, with 9 bases between. The CDR3 has 15 amino acids. Germline V gives CDR1 LNHDA, CDR2 SQIVND (reference sequence). CDR3 in amino acids: CASSIAAGGNQPQHF. The sequenced CDR3 bases are TGTGCCAGTAGTATAGCGGCAGGCGGCAATCAGCCC.

Of note for this clone: The read comes to an end 3 residues before the CDR3 does, leaving the germline J gene to fill in the end. This chain connects TRBV12-3 or TRBV12-4 to TRBJ1-1; no reliable D call. V shed 7 bases and J shed 1 base, with 10 bases lying between them. The CDR3 is made up of 13 amino acids. CDR3 region: CASTSRQNTEAFF. Incomplete CDR3 DNA: TGTGCCAGCACCTCAAGGCAGAACACTGAA.

Turning to this clone: The CDR3 goes on 3 residues after the read ends, and that part is filled in from the germline J gene. The rearrangement joins TRBV5-1 to TRBJ2-3; 9 positions match TRBD2. Germline CDR1 is SGHRS and CDR2 is YFSETQ. CDR3 length: 17 residues. J gave up 1 base and V 1 base, and 7 bases lay outside the gene matches. The sequenced CDR3 bases are TGCGCCAGCAGCTTGCCTGCGGGAGGGCCAGGCACAGATACG. It translates to CASSLPAGGPGTDT. The complete CDR3 reads CASSLPAGGPGTDTQYF.

Regarding this clone: The read halts 3 residues ahead of the CDR3 end, with the missing end drawn from the germline J gene. This chain connects TRBV5-1 to TRBJ2-1; 10 bases are a match to TRBD1. The CDR3 runs 16 residues. The germline CDR1 and CDR2 sequences are SGHRS and YFSETQ. The V segment lost 3 bases and the J segment 2 bases; nucleotides outside the gene matches: 5. The CDR3: CASSWGQGSAYNEQFF. CDR3 bases read: TGCGCCAGCAGCTGGGGACAGGGGTCGGCCTACAATGAG.

Concerning this clone itself: The sequenced fragment ends 3 residues before the CDR3 boundary, so the rest is inferred from the germline J gene. The rearrangement links TRBV7-9 to TRBJ2-3; TRBD1 aligns across 9 bases. V shed 6 bases, J shed 1 base, and the junction held 2 bases outside the gene matches. The CDR3 runs to 14 residues. The germline CDR1 and CDR2 sequences are SEHNR and FQNEAQ (reference sequence). Partial CDR3 DNA: TGTGCCAGCAGACAGGGGGCTGGCACAGATACG. The encoded protein is CASRQGAGTDT. The CDR3, in full, reads CASRQGAGTDTQYF.

With respect to this clone: Sequencing ends 3 residues short of the CDR3 end; the germline J gene provides the rest. This sequence joins TRBV20-1 and TRBJ2-1; no reliable D call. The CDR3 contains 13 residues. The ends were cut back, 0 bases at V and 3 bases at J, with 6 bases in the middle. Germline CDR1 reads DFQATT; CDR2 reads SNEGSKA (reference sequence). CDR3 DNA, as far as it was read: TGCAGTGCTAGAGACCTAGTCTACAATGAG. It encodes CSARDLVYNE. In full, the CDR3 reads CSARDLVYNEQFF.

Turning to this clone: The read ends 3 residues before the CDR3 terminus; that terminus is restored from the germline J gene. The chain has TRBV10-3 and TRBJ1-2, with D tentatively TRBD1 (6 bases). The CDR3 consists of 14 residues. Per germline, CDR1 ENHRY and CDR2 SYGVKD. CDR3 residues: CAITSTGLDEGYTF. The sequenced part of the CDR3 DNA is TGTGCCATCACATCCACAGGGTTGGACGAGGGC.

About this clone: The read terminates 3 residues ahead of where the CDR3 ends, so the germline J gene completes it. The chain combines TRBV2 with TRBJ1-3; TRBD1 matches at 9 bases. This CDR3 has 15 residues. Germline values: CDR1 SNHLY, CDR2 FYNNEI. V lost 6 bases to trimming and J lost 3 bases; unmatched junction nucleotides: 6. Here the CDR3 reads CASRADRGHGNTIYF. CDR3 DNA, as far as it was read: TGTGCCAGCAGGGCGGACAGGGGACATGGAAACACC.

On this clone: With the read ending 3 residues before the CDR3 end, the germline J gene is used to fill in that end. V usage is TRBV14 and J usage is TRBJ2-4, with 7 bases lining up with TRBD2. CDR1 and CDR2 from the germline V gene are SGHDN and FVKESK. The CDR3 has 14 residues. Losses at the gene ends were 1 base for V and 6 bases for J; bases not matched to a gene: 3. Incomplete CDR3 DNA: TGTGCCAGCAGCCAAGTGAGCGGGGCAAACATT. Translating it yields CASSQVSGANI. Given in full, the CDR3 is CASSQVSGANIQYF.